The 7 T cell receptor beta chains given below trace back to one sample, sequenced in a study of a mutant IDH1 vaccine in newly diagnosed glioma. Time point of the sample: week 23, last vaccination. Each dose of the vaccine consisted of 300 ug of mutant IDH1 20-mer peptide, with topical imiquimod. These receptors have no identified antigens. Measured with immunoSEQ multiplex PCR; TCRdb has only the in-frame clones, and not every one. The table includes around 85,000 clones, roughly 85% detected once. Sequencing used PBMCs, obtained from a glioma patient whose treatment included an IDH1 peptide vaccine. The source is a man younger than 40 with glioma. Some clones in this sample may be carry-over from other donors' samples.

The chain joins TRBV19 to TRBJ1-2; D may be TRBD1 (6 bases). CDR1 is LNHDA and CDR2 is SQIVND in the germline V gene (reference sequence). Between the trimmed V and J ends, which lost 10 bases and 7 bases, there was a span of 28 bases. The CDR3 extends over 16 amino acids. CDR3 residues: CATSRGAGVFYSGYTF. CDR3 sequence (DNA): TGTGCCACCTCACGAGGAGCAGGGGTCTTTTATAGTGGCTACACCTTC. Full variable domain (outside the CDR3, taken from reference TRBV19 and TRBJ1-2): DGGITQSPKYLFRKEGQNVTLSCEQNLNHDAMYWYRQDPGQGLRLIYYSQIVNDFQKGDIAEGYSVSREKKESFPLTVTSAQKNPTAFYLCATSRGAGVFYSGYTFGSGTRLTVV.

The rearrangement joins TRBV9 to TRBJ1-6; no clear D gene. The CDR3 extends over 15 amino acids. With 4 bases removed from V and 6 bases from J, the gap between germline ends came to 14 bases. Germline lookup yields CDR1 SGDLS and CDR2 YYNGEE. CDR3 nucleotides: TGTGCCAGCAGCCTCCGAACAGCCTTTAATTCACCCCTCCACTTT. Its protein product is CASSLRTAFNSPLHF.

The chain recombines TRBV25-1 with TRBJ2-3; D not certain. Germline V CDR1 and CDR2: MGHDK, SYGVNS. Trimming shortened V by 1 base and J by 5 bases, and 4 bases separated the two germline ends. The CDR3 covers 12 residues. CDR3 in amino acids: CASSESQDTQYF. The CDR3 DNA reads as TGTGCCAGCAGTGAATCCCAAGATACGCAGTATTTT.

The chain is built from TRBV7-9 and TRBJ2-1; 11 bases fit TRBD1. This CDR3 region has 15 residues. Germline V CDR1 and CDR2: SEHNR, FQNEAQ (reference sequence). V trimming: 5 bases; J trimming: 9 bases; junction bases outside the gene matches: 9. The CDR3 spells CASSPGTGGTVEQFF. The DNA for the CDR3 is TGTGCCAGCAGCCCCGGGACAGGGGGAACAGTTGAGCAGTTCTTC.

The chain recombines TRBV28 with TRBJ2-7, with TRBD2 as a possible D gene (6 bases). V was clipped by 2 bases and J by 3 bases, with 8 bases between them. CDR1 and CDR2 (germline): MDHEN, SYDVKM. The CDR3 has 13 amino acids. The CDR3 sequence: CASSLAGLYEQYF. The CDR3 DNA sequence: TGTGCCAGCAGTTTAGCGGGACTCTACGAGCAGTACTTC.

The chain has TRBV5-4 and TRBJ1-2; maybe TRBD1 (5 bases). The germline V and J ends were trimmed by 4 bases and 5 bases, with 15 bases remaining between them. Germline V gene sequence: CDR1 SGHNT, CDR2 YYREEE (reference sequence). The length of the CDR3 is 14 residues. The CDR3 region has the DNA TGTGCCAGCAGCCCTCAGGGTGAGAGGTATGGCTACACCTTC. It encodes CASSPQGERYGYTF.

V is TRBV7-8 and J is TRBJ2-6; maybe TRBD2 (6 bases). CDR3 length: 20 amino acids. CDR1 and CDR2 (germline): SGHVS, FQNEAQ. The V gene lost 1 base and the J gene lost 4 bases, with 23 bases spanning the gap. The CDR3 spells CASSLGYGRRAPGGANVLTF. The DNA of the CDR3 is TGTGCCAGCAGCTTAGGATATGGACGGAGGGCCCCTGGGGGGGCCAACGTCCTGACTTTC. Full variable domain (rest looked up from reference TRBV7-8 and TRBJ2-6): GAGVSQSPRYKVAKRGQDVALRCDPISGHVSLFWYQQALGQGPEFLTYFQNEAQLDKSGLPSDRFFAERPEGSVSTLKIQRTQQEDSAVYLCASSLGYGRRAPGGANVLTFGAGSRLTVL.